A selection of T cell receptor beta chains follows, all from one sample in a study of cytomegalovirus exposure and HLA in healthy donors. Assay used: immunoSEQ multiplex PCR; TCRdb lists only in-frame clones, some missing. The sample's table shows some 39,000 clones. The sample taken for sequencing was PBMCs. These receptors originate from a male donor in good health and CMV-seronegative. Each CDR3 is given with its conserved first and last residue. A D gene is named only where the DNA matches it firmly.

>TRBV5-6|TRBD1|TRBJ2-2
TGTGCCAGCAGCTTCCCCGGGACAGGGGTGGCCGGGGAGCTGTTTTTT
CASSFPGTGVAGELFF
>TRBV27|TRBD1|TRBJ2-7
TGTGCCAGCAGTCCCCGGGACAGGGCCTCGGGGGACGAGCAGTACTTC
CASSPRDRASGDEQYF
>TRBV20-1|NA|TRBJ2-3
TGCAGTGCCCCACTTACAGATACGCAGTATTTT
CSAPLTDTQYF
>TRBV20-1|NA|TRBJ1-2
TGCAGTGCTAGGGTCGGGGGAGTTTGGACCTTC
CSARVGGVWTF
>TRBV7-8|TRBD1|TRBJ1-4
TGTGCCAGCAGCAAAGTTTCGTCGGGACAGGGTATCGGTAATGAAAAACTGTTTTTT
CASSKVSSGQGIGNEKLFF
>TRBV30|TRBD2|TRBJ2-6
TGTGCCCCCTCCCCCCGGGAGGGGATCGGATCTGGGGCCAACGTCCTGACTTTC
CAPSPREGIGSGANVLTF
>TRBV18|NA|TRBJ1-1
TGTGCCAGCTCCCTGACACAGAACACTGAAGCTTTCTTT
CASSLTQNTEAFF
>TRBV9|TRBD1|TRBJ1-2
TGTGCCAGCAGCGATGACAGGGTTGGTGGCTACACCTTC
CASSDDRVGGYTF
>TRBV19|TRBD1|TRBJ1-1
TGTGCCAGTAACGAGAGGGGGCGGAGGGAAGCTTTCTTT
CASNERGRREAFF
>TRBV4-1|NA|TRBJ1-2
TGCGCCAGCAGCCAATCGGAAGGGGCCCAATATGGCTACACCTTC
CASSQSEGAQYGYTF
>TRBV7-6|NA|TRBJ1-1
TGTGCCAGCAGCTTCCAGGGAAACACTGAAGCTTTCTTT
CASSFQGNTEAFF
>TRBV19|NA|TRBJ2-7
TGTGCCAGTAGTGCCGGGGGCTACGAGCAGTACTTC
CASSAGGYEQYF
>TRBV19|NA|TRBJ1-5
TGTGCCAGTAGTTACTTCGCCAGGGCGGGCAATCAGCCCCAGCATTTT
CASSYFARAGNQPQHF
>TRBV6-4|NA|TRBJ1-1
TGTGCCAGCAGTCATAACAGGGAGAACACTGAAGCTTTCTTT
CASSHNRENTEAFF
>TRBV7-9|TRBD1|TRBJ2-7
TGTGCCAGCAGCCCGACGGACAGGGGAGGTCACGAGCAGTACTTC
CASSPTDRGGHEQYF
>TRBV5-6|NA|TRBJ2-7
TGTGCCAGCAGCTTTAGCCTTGGCGAGCAGTACTTC
CASSFSLGEQYF
>TRBV6-1|TRBD1|TRBJ2-7
TGTGCCAGCAGTGCTTCGACAGGGTCCTACGAGCAGTACTTC
CASSASTGSYEQYF
>TRBV5-1|NA|TRBJ2-7
TGCGCCAGCAGCCCAGGTGGAATGAGCTACGAGCAGTACTTC
CASSPGGMSYEQYF
>TRBV7-9|TRBD1|TRBJ2-3
TGTGCCAGCAGCTCTGGGACAGGGGAAGGGTATTTT
CASSSGTGEGYF
>TRBV10-2|TRBD1|TRBJ1-6
TGCGCCAGCAGGAAAGACCGACAGGGCGTGCCTTCACCCCTCCACTTT
CASRKDRQGVPSPLHF
>TRBV4-1|NA|TRBJ1-4
TGCGCCAGCAGCCTAGGGGGGGGGAATGAAAAACTGTTTTTT
CASSLGGGNEKLFF
>TRBV5-5|NA|TRBJ2-2
TGTGCCAGCACCCTACAGGGTATCGCCGGGGAGCTGTTTTTT
CASTLQGIAGELFF
>TRBV14|NA|TRBJ2-3
TGTGCCAGCAGCCAAGATCGGTTCTTTAGCACAGATACGCAGTATTTT
CASSQDRFFSTDTQYF
>TRBV10-2|NA|TRBJ1-6
TGCGCCAGCATACAATCCAGCTCCTATAATTCACCCCTCCACTTT
CASIQSSSYNSPLHF
>TRBV2|TRBD1|TRBJ1-5
TGTGCCAGCAGCCGGGGACAGCCTAATCAGCCCCAGCATTTT
CASSRGQPNQPQHF